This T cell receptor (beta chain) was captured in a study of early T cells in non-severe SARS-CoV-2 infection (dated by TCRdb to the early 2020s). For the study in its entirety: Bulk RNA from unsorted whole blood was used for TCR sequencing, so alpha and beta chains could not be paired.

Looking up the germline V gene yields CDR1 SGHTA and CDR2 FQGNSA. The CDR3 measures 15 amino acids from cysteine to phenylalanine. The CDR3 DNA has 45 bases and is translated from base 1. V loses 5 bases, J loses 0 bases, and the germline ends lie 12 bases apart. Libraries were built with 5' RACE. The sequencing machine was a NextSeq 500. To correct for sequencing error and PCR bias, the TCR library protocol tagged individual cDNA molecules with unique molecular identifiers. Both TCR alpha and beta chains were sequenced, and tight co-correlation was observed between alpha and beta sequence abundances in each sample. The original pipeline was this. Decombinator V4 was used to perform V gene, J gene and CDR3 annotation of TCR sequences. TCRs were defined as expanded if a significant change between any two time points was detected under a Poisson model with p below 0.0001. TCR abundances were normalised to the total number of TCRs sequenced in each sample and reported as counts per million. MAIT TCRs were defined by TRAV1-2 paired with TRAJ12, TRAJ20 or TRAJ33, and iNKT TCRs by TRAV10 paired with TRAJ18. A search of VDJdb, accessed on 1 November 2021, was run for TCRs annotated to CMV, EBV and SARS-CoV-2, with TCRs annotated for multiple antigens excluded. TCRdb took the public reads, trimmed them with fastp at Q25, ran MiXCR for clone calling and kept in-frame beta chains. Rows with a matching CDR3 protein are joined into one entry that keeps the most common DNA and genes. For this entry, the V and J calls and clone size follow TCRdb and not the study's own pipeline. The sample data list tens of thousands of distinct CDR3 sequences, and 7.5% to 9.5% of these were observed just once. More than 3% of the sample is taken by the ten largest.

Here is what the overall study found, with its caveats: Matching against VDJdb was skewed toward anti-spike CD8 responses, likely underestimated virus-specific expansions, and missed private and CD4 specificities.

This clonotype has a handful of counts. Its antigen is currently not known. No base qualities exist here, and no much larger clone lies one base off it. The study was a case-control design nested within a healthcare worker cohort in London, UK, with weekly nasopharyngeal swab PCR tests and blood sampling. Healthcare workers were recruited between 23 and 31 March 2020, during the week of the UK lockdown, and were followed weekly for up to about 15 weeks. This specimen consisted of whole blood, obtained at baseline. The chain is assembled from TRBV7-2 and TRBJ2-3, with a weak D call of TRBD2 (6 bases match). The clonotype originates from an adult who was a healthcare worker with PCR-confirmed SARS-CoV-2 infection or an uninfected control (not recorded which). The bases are TGTGCCAGCAGCCGACTAGGGATGAGCACAGATACGCAGTATTTT. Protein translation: CASSRLGMSTDTQYF. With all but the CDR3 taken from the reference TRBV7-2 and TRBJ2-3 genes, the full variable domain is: GAGVSQSPSNKVTEKGKDVELRCDPISGHTALYWYRQSLGQGLEFLIYFQGNSAPDKSGLPSDRFSAERTGGSVSTLTIQRTQQEDSAVYLCASSRLGMSTDTQYFGPGTRLTVL.